This TCR beta chain came from a study of OX40 agonist ivuxolimab in advanced cancers. About the study: Patients' therapy was ivuxolimab, an antibody that acts as an agonist of OX40 (CD134). Each patient was given ivuxolimab into a vein every 2 weeks, at 0.01 to 10 mg/kg. Patients undergoing dose escalation presented with hepatocellular carcinoma, melanoma, renal cell or head and neck cancer.

This clone has just one count. Its specificity is not known. General study results and limits: Dose levels from 0.1 to 3.0 mg/kg saw CD4+ and CD8+ blood T cells expand clonally by week 6.

TCRdb's table, derived via immunoSEQ multiplex PCR, lists solely in-frame clones and lacks some. This sample has 9,000 to 13,000 clones, with roughly three quarters found just once. The receptor comes from an adult with an advanced solid tumor such as melanoma, head and neck, liver or kidney cancer. This sample comprised CD4+ or CD8+ T cells sorted from blood, obtained in a trial of the OX40 agonist ivuxolimab.

The CDR3: CASTPPPGSPPHTF. DNA of the CDR3: TGTGCCAGCACCCCCCCTCCGGGAAGCCCTCCACACACCTTC. V is TRBV6-6 and J is TRBJ1-2; D remains ambiguous. The length of the CDR3 is 14 residues. Between the trimmed V and J ends, which lost 7 bases and 12 bases, there was a span of 24 bases. CDR1 and CDR2 from the germline V gene are MNHNY and SVGAGI (reference sequence).